This entry features one T cell receptor beta chain sequence. Its antigen remains unidentified. This sample is drawn from a study of graft-versus-host responses after intestinal transplantation. For the study at large: Transplantation in recipients was multivisceral, liver-intestinal, or isolated intestinal. Anti-thymocyte globulin served as induction for all recipients, who then took tacrolimus and steroids for 3 to 4 years.

TCRdb's copy holds only in-frame clones and misses some; the assay was immunoSEQ multiplex PCR. Counted here are more than 90,000 clones, about 93% occurring once; the ten biggest clones make up over 0.45%. V dropped 5 bases and J dropped 2; count of bases not matched to a gene: 5. Germline loops: CDR1 SEHNR, CDR2 FQNEAQ (reference sequence). There are 15 residues in the CDR3. Findings of the study overall: Early post-transplant falls in HvG clones accompanied the peak levels of circulating GvH clones. Researchers found GvH clones in recipient marrow, and some showed up first in ileum or blood.

This clonotype was sampled from a human donor who received an intestinal transplant. The chain carries TRBV7-9 and TRBJ2-7, with 11 bases identical to TRBD1. This sample comprised unstimulated CD8+ T cells sorted from spleen or lymph node cells, obtained before intestinal transplant. The CDR3 is CASSPDRGLAYEQYF. CDR3 nucleotide sequence: TGTGCCAGCAGCCCGGACAGGGGGCTCGCCTACGAGCAGTACTTC.